A single sample gave rise to the 18 T cell receptor beta chains below, sequenced in a study of control samples from healthy donors and cancer patients. Repertoires were generated with immunoSEQ multiplex PCR, while TCRdb's copy carries only in-frame clones and drops some. The sample holds roughly 450,000 clones, roughly 90% seen once. The sample taken for sequencing was PBMCs. These receptors were taken from a man in his forties with head and neck cancer.

The CDR3 reads CASSQPLLRENGNTIYF. The CDR3 DNA is TGCGCCAGCAGCCAACCCCTATTGAGGGAAAATGGAAACACCATATATTTT. The V gene is TRBV4-1, the J gene TRBJ1-3; no definite D call. Germline V lookup: CDR1 MGHRA, CDR2 YSYEKL. There are 17 residues in the CDR3. Trimming shortened V by 2 bases and J by 3 bases, and 17 bases separated the two germline ends.

The chain combines TRBV4-1 with TRBJ2-7; 8 nucleotides align to TRBD1. This CDR3 spans 15 amino acids. V lost 7 bases, J lost 3 bases, and 11 bases stayed unmatched. Germline V gene sequence: CDR1 MGHRA, CDR2 YSYEKL. The CDR3 DNA follows: TGCGCCAGCACCCGAGGACAGGGTAAAAACTACGAGCAGTACTTC. Its protein is CASTRGQGKNYEQYF.

The chain employs TRBV7-2 and TRBJ1-6; 7 nucleotides agree with TRBD1. Trimming at V came to 4 bases and at J to 6 bases, leaving 6 bases not matched to a gene. Germline V lookup: CDR1 SGHTA, CDR2 FQGNSA. The CDR3 runs to 15 residues. DNA for the CDR3: TGTGCCAGCAGCTCCGCGGACAGGAGTAATTCACCCCTCCACTTT. Protein product: CASSSADRSNSPLHF.

The chain recombines TRBV7-3 with TRBJ1-5, with unresolved D. With 7 bases removed from V and 10 bases from J, the gap between germline ends came to 23 bases. This CDR3 comprises 15 residues. Germline-derived CDR1 and CDR2 are SGHTA and FQGTGA. The CDR3 sequence: CASTRWGVRSSPQHF. The CDR3 DNA follows: TGTGCCAGCACCCGGTGGGGAGTCCGAAGTTCCCCCCAGCATTTT.

V usage is TRBV11-3 and J usage is TRBJ2-2; no clear D gene. V shed 2 bases and J shed 6 bases, with 4 bases lying between them. Germline V gene lookup returns CDR1 SGHNT and CDR2 YENEEA. This CDR3 spans 12 amino acids. CDR3 sequence reads: CASSLIAGELFF. The CDR3 nucleotides are TGTGCCAGCAGCTTAATAGCCGGGGAGCTGTTTTTT.

The J gene is TRBJ2-2, the V gene TRBV7-6; 8 bases are shared with TRBD1. Looked up from germline, CDR1 is SGHVS and CDR2 is FNYEAQ. J lost 4 bases, V lost 2 bases, and 9 bases had no gene match. This CDR3 has 17 amino acids. The CDR3 DNA follows: TGTGCCAGCAGCTTAAATCCGGGACAGGTGACCACCGGGGAGCTGTTTTTT. Its protein is CASSLNPGQVTTGELFF.

Only a few counts were recorded for this clone. The V call is TRBV7-2, the J call TRBJ1-2; 7 bases match TRBD1. Germline V lookup: CDR1 SGHTA, CDR2 FQGNSA. Trimming took 7 bases from V and 2 from J; bases not matched to a gene: 7. This CDR3 is 14 amino acids long. The CDR3 spells CASNRDRRNYGYTF. The CDR3 DNA reads TGTGCCAGCAACCGGGACAGACGAAACTATGGCTACACCTTC. The full variable domain, with the rest looked up from reference TRBV7-2 and TRBJ1-2, is GAGVSQSPSNKVTEKGKDVELRCDPISGHTALYWYRQSLGQGLEFLIYFQGNSAPDKSGLPSDRFSAERTGGSVSTLTIQRTQQEDSAVYLCASNRDRRNYGYTFGSGTRLTVV.

The V and J genes are TRBV30 and TRBJ2-5; unclear D gene. This CDR3 comprises 12 residues. The V gene lost 2 bases and the J gene lost 0 bases, with 4 bases spanning the gap. Germline V gene lookup returns CDR1 GTSNPN and CDR2 SVGIG (reference sequence). The CDR3 reads CAWSPNQETQYF. DNA of the CDR3: TGTGCCTGGAGTCCCAACCAAGAGACCCAGTACTTC.

This clone was counted a single time. V and J are TRBV5-1 and TRBJ1-2; maybe TRBD1 (6 bases). CDR1 is SGHRS, CDR2 YFSETQ, per germline. Trimming pared 1 base from V and 6 bases from J, leaving 13 bases between. The CDR3 contains 14 residues. CDR3 bases: TGCGCCAGCAGCTTGAGACAGGCGCTAGATGGCTACACCTTC. Its protein product is CASSLRQALDGYTF.

The chain's CDR3 is CASSFSGASYEQYF. Here the CDR3 DNA reads TGCGCCAGCAGCTTTAGCGGGGCCTCCTACGAGCAGTACTTC. The chain has TRBV4-1 and TRBJ2-7, with TRBD2 matching over 8 bases. Germline CDR1 reads MGHRA; CDR2 reads YSYEKL. This CDR3 has 14 residues. V gave up 5 bases and J gave up 0 bases; unmatched junction bases: 3.

The rearrangement links TRBV18 to TRBJ1-1, with 7 bases matching TRBD1. Germline values: CDR1 KGHSH, CDR2 LQKENI. The CDR3 is made up of 16 amino acids. After removal of 4 bases from V and 0 bases from J, the junction contained 8 bases not matched to a gene. The DNA for the CDR3 is TGTGCCAGCTCACTACAACCGGGACAGATGAACACTGAAGCTTTCTTT. Its protein is CASSLQPGQMNTEAFF.

The chain has TRBV5-1 and TRBJ2-5; D perhaps matches TRBD2 (6 bases). The CDR3 has 14 residues. V lost 4 bases and J 5 bases, leaving 15 bases between the germline ends. The germline V gene has CDR1 SGHRS and CDR2 YFSETQ. The CDR3 DNA is TGCGCCAGCAGCCCGCTCTCGGGGGTGGAGACCCAGTACTTC. Its protein is CASSPLSGVETQYF. The full variable domain, rest sourced from reference TRBV5-1 and TRBJ2-5, is KAGVTQTPRYLIKTRGQQVTLSCSPISGHRSVSWYQQTPGQGLQFLFEYFSETQRNKGNFPGRFSGRQFSNSRSEMNVSTLELGDSALYLCASSPLSGVETQYFGPGTRLLVL.

In this sample, this clone turned up many times. The chain joins TRBV6-2 or TRBV6-3 to TRBJ2-1; 14 bases are shared with TRBD2. Germline V gene data show CDR1 as MNHEY and CDR2 as SVGEGT. The J segment lost 7 bases and the V segment lost 2 bases, leaving 1 base of the junction unmatched. CDR3 length: 15 amino acids. CDR3 in DNA: TGTGCCAGCAGTTACAGGACTAGCGGGGGGAATGAGCAGTTCTTC. Its translation: CASSYRTSGGNEQFF.

This rearrangement joins TRBV6-5 to TRBJ1-4; a possible D gene is TRBD1 (6 bases). The germline gives CDR1 MNHEY, CDR2 SVGAGI. The CDR3 extends over 15 amino acids. V gave up 5 bases and J gave up 7 bases, with 17 bases separating them. The CDR3 loop reads CASSQRQALGEKLFF. In DNA, the CDR3 is TGTGCCAGCAGTCAGCGACAGGCCCTTGGTGAAAAACTGTTTTTT.

This clone was seen once. This sample also contains other DNA sequences that code for the same CDR3. The V call is TRBV5-6, the J call TRBJ2-5; a possible D gene is TRBD2 (6 bases). Trimming removed 4 bases at V and 6 bases at J, with 13 bases between. This CDR3 region has 13 residues. Per germline, CDR1 SGHDT and CDR2 YYEEEE. CDR3 loop: CASSPGGGKTQYF. CDR3 nucleotide sequence: TGTGCCAGCAGCCCCGGTGGGGGGAAGACCCAGTACTTC. Looking up the rest from reference TRBV5-6 and TRBJ2-5 gives the full variable domain: DAGVTQSPTHLIKTRGQQVTLRCSPKSGHDTVSWYQQALGQGPQFIFQYYEEEERQRGNFPDRFSGHQFPNYSSELNVNALLLGDSALYLCASSPGGGKTQYFGPGTRLLVL.

This chain uses TRBV28 with TRBJ1-1, with D perhaps TRBD1 (6 bases). Germline CDR1 and CDR2: MDHEN and SYDVKM. The CDR3 is made up of 17 amino acids. Trimming left V 7 bases short and J 5 bases short, with 26 bases between. The CDR3 is CASKGITGSLLGTEAFF. Here the CDR3 DNA reads TGTGCCAGCAAAGGTATCACAGGGAGTTTGCTGGGTACTGAAGCTTTCTTT.

This clone showed up just once. The chain employs TRBV23-1 and TRBJ2-3, with 10 bases fitting TRBD2. TRBV23-1 is an ORF; its function is uncertain. CDR3 length equals 15 residues. V trimming: 0 bases; J trimming: 10 bases; junction bases outside the gene matches: 7. CDR3: CASSQSGGSGRAQYF. CDR3 sequence (DNA): TGCGCCAGCAGTCAATCCGGCGGCAGCGGGAGGGCGCAGTATTTT.

This chain joins TRBV6-6 and TRBJ2-1, with D uncertain. Germline V gene data show CDR1 as MNHNY and CDR2 as SVGAGI (reference sequence). The CDR3 sequence is 11 residues long. Deletions cut 4 bases from V and 6 bases from J, with 4 bases between. In DNA, the CDR3 is TGTGCCAGCAGTTTTCGCAATGAGCAGTTCTTC. It yields the protein CASSFRNEQFF.